Listed below are T cell receptor beta chains from one sample, sequenced in a study of blood T cell repertoires in COVID-19. The method was immunoSEQ multiplex PCR; TCRdb's version includes in-frame clones alone and lacks a portion of them. The repertoire holds roughly 95,000 clones, 90% to 95% seen once, with 3% to 4.5% in the top ten. Sequencing input: peripheral blood. These receptors originate from a woman aged 45-65 years in a cohort sampled during active COVID-19. CDR3s include the opening cysteine and the closing phenylalanine or tryptophan. A D gene is named only where the DNA matches it firmly. A clone size is listed for some rows: how often the clone was seen (once, few, many), or a class if it is expanded.

d_gene: TRBD1
abundance: -
v_gene: TRBV6-5
j_gene: TRBJ1-1
CDR3nt: TGTGCCAGCAGACGAGACGGACAGGGGAACACTGAAGCTTTCTTT
CDR3aa: CASRRDGQGNTEAFF

d_gene: TRBD2
abundance: -
v_gene: TRBV5-4
j_gene: TRBJ2-5
CDR3nt: TGTGCCAGCAGCTTGTTAGCGGGGACGTACCAAGAGACCCAGTACTTC
CDR3aa: CASSLLAGTYQETQYF

d_gene: -
abundance: -
v_gene: TRBV28
j_gene: TRBJ1-5
CDR3nt: TGTGCCAGCAGTTTGGTGGTTTCAGGGTTCTTACCCCAGCATTTT
CDR3aa: CASSLVVSGFLPQHF

d_gene: -
abundance: -
v_gene: TRBV19
j_gene: TRBJ1-5
CDR3nt: TGTGCCAGTAGTACCCTGGGACAAGGACGTGGCAATCAGCCCCAGCATTTT
CDR3aa: CASSTLGQGRGNQPQHF

d_gene: TRBD1
abundance: -
v_gene: TRBV19
j_gene: TRBJ1-1
CDR3nt: TGTGCCAGTAGTACCCAGGGGGGCACTGAAGCTTTCTTT
CDR3aa: CASSTQGGTEAFF

d_gene: TRBD1
abundance: once
v_gene: TRBV29-1
j_gene: TRBJ1-4
CDR3nt: TGCAGCGTCTCCCCATTCAACAGGGGGTCGGCTAATGAAAAACTGTTTTTT
CDR3aa: CSVSPFNRGSANEKLFF

d_gene: -
abundance: -
v_gene: TRBV5-1
j_gene: TRBJ2-2
CDR3nt: TGCGCCAGCAGCTCCCGGGCGAACACCGGGGAGCTGTTTTTT
CDR3aa: CASSSRANTGELFF

d_gene: TRBD1
abundance: -
v_gene: TRBV6-5
j_gene: TRBJ1-1
CDR3nt: TGTGCCAGCAGACACAATCAGGGGGCTCCTGAAGCTTTCTTT
CDR3aa: CASRHNQGAPEAFF

d_gene: -
abundance: -
v_gene: TRBV4-1
j_gene: TRBJ2-2
CDR3nt: TGCGCCAGCAGCCATCAACCGGGACAGAACACCGGGGAGCTGTTTTTT
CDR3aa: CASSHQPGQNTGELFF

d_gene: TRBD1
abundance: -
v_gene: TRBV5-1
j_gene: TRBJ2-7
CDR3nt: TGCGCCAGCAGCTCGTGGACAGGTACCCCCTACGAGCAGTACTTC
CDR3aa: CASSSWTGTPYEQYF

d_gene: -
abundance: -
v_gene: TRBV19
j_gene: TRBJ1-3
CDR3nt: TGTGCCAGTACGGAGGGAAGTGAAGGAAACACCATATATTTT
CDR3aa: CASTEGSEGNTIYF

d_gene: -
abundance: -
v_gene: TRBV12-3/TRBV12-4
j_gene: TRBJ2-7
CDR3nt: TGTGCCAGCAGTTTAGGGGGAGGCGAGCAGTACTTC
CDR3aa: CASSLGGGEQYF

d_gene: -
abundance: -
v_gene: TRBV6-5
j_gene: TRBJ2-7
CDR3nt: TGTGCCAGCAGTTCAACAGGTCTCGTACGCGAGCAGTACTTC
CDR3aa: CASSSTGLVREQYF

d_gene: -
abundance: -
v_gene: TRBV19
j_gene: TRBJ2-7
CDR3nt: TGTGCCAGTAGTAGGGCGGGATACGAGCAGTACTTC
CDR3aa: CASSRAGYEQYF

d_gene: -
abundance: -
v_gene: TRBV28
j_gene: TRBJ2-7
CDR3nt: TGTGCCAGCAGTTTACAGGGGAGGGCCTACGAGCAGTACTTC
CDR3aa: CASSLQGRAYEQYF

d_gene: TRBD1
abundance: -
v_gene: TRBV27
j_gene: TRBJ1-1
CDR3nt: TGTGCCAGCAAGGGACAGGGGAGTCTGACTGAAGCTTTCTTT
CDR3aa: CASKGQGSLTEAFF

d_gene: TRBD1
abundance: few
v_gene: TRBV7-6
j_gene: TRBJ1-5
CDR3nt: TGTGCCAGCAGCTGGGCAGGGGGCGGTCAGCCCCAGCATTTT
CDR3aa: CASSWAGGGQPQHF

d_gene: -
abundance: -
v_gene: TRBV19
j_gene: TRBJ1-2
CDR3nt: TGTGCCAGTAGGATTCGGGAATTCAACTATGGCTACACCTTC
CDR3aa: CASRIREFNYGYTF

d_gene: -
abundance: -
v_gene: TRBV29-1
j_gene: TRBJ1-1
CDR3nt: TGCAGCGTTCGGGAAGGGTTAGACACTGAAGCTTTCTTT
CDR3aa: CSVREGLDTEAFF

d_gene: -
abundance: -
v_gene: TRBV7-2
j_gene: TRBJ2-2
CDR3nt: TGTGCCAGCAGCTTAGACGGGAGTTCCGGAGGCGGGGAGCTGTTTTTT
CDR3aa: CASSLDGSSGGGELFF

d_gene: TRBD1
abundance: -
v_gene: TRBV6-1
j_gene: TRBJ1-1
CDR3nt: TGTGCCAGCAGTGAGACAGGGGGGCGCGCGAACACTGAAGCTTTCTTT
CDR3aa: CASSETGGRANTEAFF

d_gene: -
abundance: -
v_gene: TRBV27
j_gene: TRBJ1-6
CDR3nt: TGTGCCAGCAGCCCTATGCCGGGTTTTTATAATTCACCCCTCCACTTT
CDR3aa: CASSPMPGFYNSPLHF

d_gene: TRBD1
abundance: few
v_gene: TRBV4-1
j_gene: TRBJ1-2
CDR3nt: TGCGCCAGCAGCCAAGGCGGCAGGGGGATTAGGGGCTATGGCTACACCTTC
CDR3aa: CASSQGGRGIRGYGYTF

d_gene: -
abundance: -
v_gene: TRBV19
j_gene: TRBJ1-6
CDR3nt: TGTGCCAGTAGGAAACGCCGGGGGGGGGCTGGCAATTCACCCCTCCACTTT
CDR3aa: CASRKRRGGAGNSPLHF

d_gene: -
abundance: few
v_gene: TRBV10-3
j_gene: TRBJ2-7
CDR3nt: TGTGCCACAAGCGGGACAACCTACGAGCAGTACTTC
CDR3aa: CATSGTTYEQYF

d_gene: TRBD2
abundance: -
v_gene: TRBV3-1/TRBV3-2
j_gene: TRBJ2-4
CDR3nt: TGTGCCAGCAGCCGAAAAGCGCCGGGACTAGCGGGAGGGGAGTACATTCAGTACTTC
CDR3aa: CASSRKAPGLAGGEYIQYF

d_gene: -
abundance: -
v_gene: TRBV12-5
j_gene: TRBJ1-5
CDR3nt: TGTGCTAGTGGTTTGGTGAGCTTTCGATATCAGCCCCAGCATTTT
CDR3aa: CASGLVSFRYQPQHF